This T cell receptor (beta chain) was obtained from a study of T-cell memory formation after mild COVID-19. One entry per CDR3 protein, called by TCRdb with MiXCR from the 5' RACE reads. The profile covers 250,000 to 350,000 distinct CDR3 sequences, with 14% appearing a single time and 21% taken by the ten largest. There are 13 residues in the CDR3. Germline CDR1 is KGHSH and CDR2 is LQKENI. Deletions cut 4 bases from V and 2 bases from J, with 8 bases between. Only a few counts were recorded for this clonotype. The sample taken for sequencing was PBMCs or a T cell subset sorted from them (not recorded which). The chain has TRBV18 and TRBJ2-5; the D gene is possibly TRBD1 (5 bases). The sequence derives from a man younger than 35 who had mild COVID-19 (a few samples of this study predate the infection). Cell type and time point are not known. This chain's CDR3 is CASSRAGQETQYF. CDR3 in DNA: TGTGCCAGCTCACGTGCAGGGCAAGAGACCCAGTACTTC.